This TCR beta chain was identified in a study of OX40 agonist ivuxolimab in advanced cancers. Overall study context: An agonistic anti-OX40 (CD134) antibody, ivuxolimab, was used to treat the patients. Eligibility admitted prior anti-PD-1, anti-PD-L1 or anti-CTLA-4 therapy; around 38% had some. Study outcomes and limitations: Compared with CD4+, CD8+ T cells on average had more expanded clones.

V was clipped by 1 base and J by 0 bases, with 10 bases between them. CDR3 length: 17 amino acids. Germline assignment: CDR1 SGHVS and CDR2 FNYEAQ. On this clone: Antigen: not known.

Generated by immunoSEQ multiplex PCR, the TCRdb table keeps only in-frame clones and is missing some. The data contain several thousand clones, around 71% of them singletons. The clonotype comes from an adult with an advanced solid tumor such as melanoma, head and neck, liver or kidney cancer. This chain links TRBV7-6 with TRBJ2-6; a possible D gene is TRBD2 (5 bases). Sequences were derived from CD4+ or CD8+ T cells sorted from blood, sampled in a trial of the OX40 agonist ivuxolimab. The CDR3 region has the DNA TGTGCCAGCAGCTTAGGATATCGGGGCTCTGGGGCCAACGTCCTGACTTTC. The encoded protein is CASSLGYRGSGANVLTF.